This T cell receptor (beta chain) emerged from a study of T cell repertoires in cytomegalovirus infection. Turning to the study itself: A matching HLA type, together with CMV infection, was signaled by public TCR beta signatures.

Overall study results and limits: HLA-C-restricted TCR beta clonotypes specific for CMV led the ex vivo response.

TCRdb used MiXCR to reprocess the reads, holding one entry per CDR3 protein. The sample has some 700,000 distinct CDR3 sequences, 35% to 40% seen once. Trimming shortened V by 5 bases and J by 6 bases, and 12 bases separated the two germline ends. This CDR3 is 13 amino acids long. Looked up from germline, CDR1 is SGHTA and CDR2 is FQGNSA. This clonotype was seen a few times. Its specificity is unknown. The sequencing input was PBMCs. This rearrangement joins TRBV7-2 to TRBJ2-3; D unclear. This clonotype originated in a human donor in good health (CMV status not recorded). Some clones in this sample may be carry-over from other donors' samples. CDR3: CASSLRRADTQYF. Written as DNA, the CDR3 is TGTGCCAGCAGCCTTCGCCGGGCGGATACGCAGTATTTT. Full variable domain (missing parts from reference TRBV7-2 and TRBJ2-3): GAGVSQSPSNKVTEKGKDVELRCDPISGHTALYWYRQSLGQGLEFLIYFQGNSAPDKSGLPSDRFSAERTGGSVSTLTIQRTQQEDSAVYLCASSLRRADTQYFGPGTRLTVL.